Presented here are 8 T cell receptor beta chains from one specimen sequenced in a study of T cells in Graves' hyperthyroidism and ophthalmopathy. RNA transcripts were the template for amplifying TCR beta CDR3 regions. The HTBI primer set drove a first-round RT-PCR of the TCR CDR3. TCRdb processed the multiplex PCR reads anew with MiXCR; each CDR3 protein has one entry. The sample holds a few hundred thousand distinct CDR3 sequences, 20% to 25% seen once. What was sequenced was blood. These receptor sequences come from a man aged 45 to 65 with Graves' hyperthyroidism.

In the case of this clonotype: Germline and junction disagree at one end, which may indicate a read error. V usage is TRBV7-2 and J usage is TRBJ2-5, with D perhaps matching TRBD1 (6 bases). Germline V gene data show CDR1 as SGHTA and CDR2 as FQGNSA. The CDR3 spans 15 residues. CDR3 coding DNA: TGTGCCAGCTCACCGACTTCCCGAGGGGGAGAGACCCTGTACTTC. It specifies CASSPTSRGGETLYF.

A note on this clonotype: At one end, the junction sequence differs from germline, possibly due to a read error. The CDR3 region is CASSQEATGSSYNEQFF. CDR3 bases: TGTGCCAGCAGCCAAGAAGCTACCGGCTCGAGCTACAATGAGCAGTTCTTC. This chain uses TRBV4-1 with TRBJ2-1, with D hard to call. The CDR3 totals 17 residues. The germline gives CDR1 MGHRA, CDR2 YSYEKL.

This clonotype was seen a few times. The chain is built from TRBV5-1 and TRBJ2-1; D is unresolved. The CDR3 sequence is 12 residues long. Germline V gene lookup returns CDR1 SGHRS and CDR2 YFSETQ. Trimming took off 0 bases at V and 13 bases at J, with 11 bases between the two ends. This CDR3 is CASSLAQTGQFF. DNA for the CDR3: TGCGCCAGCAGCTTGGCCCAGACGGGTCAGTTCTTC.

The CDR3 reads CAGESGQPQHF. CDR3 sequence (DNA): TGTGCCGGAGAGTCGGGTCAGCCCCAGCATTTT. The gene calls are TRBV6-1 and TRBJ1-5; D gene uncertain. The CDR3 extends over 11 amino acids. Germline lookup yields CDR1 MNHNS and CDR2 SASEGT. V lost 11 bases to trimming and J lost 6 bases, with 11 bases between them.

This clonotype was seen ten or more times. The rearrangement joins TRBV6-6 to TRBJ2-7; 9 bases match TRBD1. V lost 0 bases to trimming and J lost 7 bases; unmatched junction nucleotides: 13. The CDR3 is 17 amino acids. Germline CDR1 and CDR2: MNHNY and SVGAGI (reference sequence). The CDR3 region has the DNA TGTGCCAGCAGTTACTCGTTGGGTGAACAGGGGGCGTGGGAGCAGTACTTC. As protein: CASSYSLGEQGAWEQYF.

The chain carries TRBV7-9 and TRBJ2-5, with 7 bases that match TRBD2. Unmatched junction bases numbered 7, after V lost 7 bases and J lost 5 bases. CDR3 length: 13 residues. Germline V CDR1 and CDR2: SEHNR, FQNEAQ (reference sequence). CDR3 region: CASTAGVPETQYF. CDR3 in DNA: TGTGCCAGCACGGCGGGAGTTCCCGAGACCCAGTACTTC. Full variable domain (remainder filled in from reference TRBV7-9 and TRBJ2-5): DTGVSQNPRHKITKRGQNVTFRCDPISEHNRLYWYRQTLGQGPEFLTYFQNEAQLEKSRLLSDRFSAERPKGSFSTLEIQRTEQGDSAMYLCASTAGVPETQYFGPGTRLLVL.

This chain links TRBV5-6 with TRBJ2-4, with 10 bases aligning to TRBD1. From germline, CDR1 is SGHDT and CDR2 YYEEEE. Unmatched junction bases numbered 8, after V lost 0 bases and J lost 5 bases. The CDR3 totals 17 residues. This chain's CDR3 is CASSLVTGGSSQNIQYF. DNA of the CDR3: TGTGCCAGCAGCTTGGTGACAGGGGGCTCCTCCCAAAACATTCAGTACTTC. Drawing the rest from reference TRBV5-6 and TRBJ2-4, the complete variable domain is DAGVTQSPTHLIKTRGQQVTLRCSPKSGHDTVSWYQQALGQGPQFIFQYYEEEERQRGNFPDRFSGHQFPNYSSELNVNALLLGDSALYLCASSLVTGGSSQNIQYFGAGTRLSVL.

The chain uses TRBV5-1 and TRBJ2-3; possibly TRBD1 or TRBD2 for D (5 bases each). V lost 2 bases and J 5 bases, leaving 18 bases between the germline ends. The CDR3 contains 16 residues. Germline CDR1 is SGHRS and CDR2 is YFSETQ. The CDR3 sequence: CASSFIQGGGEDTQYF. The CDR3 region has the DNA TGCGCCAGCAGCTTCATCCAGGGTGGGGGTGAAGATACGCAGTATTTT.